The source of this T cell receptor (beta chain) is a study of immune evolution from preneoplasia to lung adenocarcinoma. Each case's diagnosis was confirmed by two pathologists on H&E. V was trimmed by 3 bases and J by 2 bases, leaving 13 bases between them. Germline values: CDR1 LNHDA, CDR2 SQIVND (reference sequence). The CDR3 sequence is 16 residues long. Assay used: immunoSEQ multiplex PCR; TCRdb lists only in-frame clones, some missing. The table records approximately 3,200 clones, about 80% of them present only once. The chain is built from TRBV19 and TRBJ2-2; D might be TRBD1 (6 bases). Input material: FFPE adjacent normal lung tissue. The sequence was collected from a person aged 65-85 years with lung adenocarcinoma. The CDR3 sequence: CASSIARGSNTGELFF. CDR3 bases: TGTGCCAGTAGTATTGCCAGGGGATCAAACACCGGGGAGCTGTTTTTT.